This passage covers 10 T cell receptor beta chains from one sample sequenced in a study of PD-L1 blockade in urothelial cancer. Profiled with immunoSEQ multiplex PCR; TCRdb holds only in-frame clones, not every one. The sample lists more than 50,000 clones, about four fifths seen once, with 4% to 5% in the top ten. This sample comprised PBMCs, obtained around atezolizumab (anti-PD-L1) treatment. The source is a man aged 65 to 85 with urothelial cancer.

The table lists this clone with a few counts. The CDR3, as DNA: TGCGCCAGCAGCCAGAATATTGTGGGTCGACTCTATGGCTACACCTTC. Its translation is CASSQNIVGRLYGYTF. The chain employs TRBV4-1 and TRBJ1-2; no clear D. This CDR3 spans 16 amino acids. CDR1 and CDR2 from the germline V gene are MGHRA and YSYEKL. Trimming left V 3 bases short and J 4 bases short, with 18 bases between.

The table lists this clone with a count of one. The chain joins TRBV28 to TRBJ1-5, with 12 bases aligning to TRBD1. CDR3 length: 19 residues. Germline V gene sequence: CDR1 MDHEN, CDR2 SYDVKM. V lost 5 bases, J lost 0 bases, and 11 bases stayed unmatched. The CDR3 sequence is CASSLSGTGGAYSNQPQHF. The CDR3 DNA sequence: TGTGCCAGCAGTCTGTCCGGGACAGGGGGCGCGTATAGCAATCAGCCCCAGCATTTT.

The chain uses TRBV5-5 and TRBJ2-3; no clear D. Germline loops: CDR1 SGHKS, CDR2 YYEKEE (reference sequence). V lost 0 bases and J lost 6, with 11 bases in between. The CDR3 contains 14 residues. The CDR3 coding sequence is TGTGCCAGCAGCTTGGGTCATTTGAGGGATACGCAGTATTTT. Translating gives CASSLGHLRDTQYF.

This CDR3 reads CSARQSYNEQFF. For the CDR3, the DNA is TGCAGCGCCCGACAGTCCTACAATGAGCAGTTCTTC. The chain recombines TRBV29-1 with TRBJ2-1; tentative D call: TRBD1 (5 bases). Between the trimmed V and J ends, which lost 7 bases and 1 base, there was a span of 8 bases. This CDR3 spans 12 amino acids. The germline V gene encodes CDR1 SQVTM and CDR2 ANQGSEA.

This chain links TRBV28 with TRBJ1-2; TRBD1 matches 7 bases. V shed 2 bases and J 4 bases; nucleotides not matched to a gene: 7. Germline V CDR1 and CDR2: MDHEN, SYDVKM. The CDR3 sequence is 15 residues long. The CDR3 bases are TGTGCCAGCAGTTTACAAGAGGGGGCCAGCTATGGCTACACCTTC. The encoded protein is CASSLQEGASYGYTF.

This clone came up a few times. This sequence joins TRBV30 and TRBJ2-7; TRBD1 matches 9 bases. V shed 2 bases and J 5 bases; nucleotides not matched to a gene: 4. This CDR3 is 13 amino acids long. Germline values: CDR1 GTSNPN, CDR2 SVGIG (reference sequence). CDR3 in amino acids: CAWSKGQGNEQYF. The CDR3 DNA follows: TGTGCCTGGAGTAAGGGACAGGGCAACGAGCAGTACTTC.

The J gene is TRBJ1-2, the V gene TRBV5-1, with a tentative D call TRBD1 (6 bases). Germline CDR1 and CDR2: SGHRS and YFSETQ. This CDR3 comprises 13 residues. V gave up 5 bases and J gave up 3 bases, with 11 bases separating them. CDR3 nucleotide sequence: TGCGCCAGCAGAGTGACAGGAGACTATGGCTACACCTTC. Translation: CASRVTGDYGYTF.

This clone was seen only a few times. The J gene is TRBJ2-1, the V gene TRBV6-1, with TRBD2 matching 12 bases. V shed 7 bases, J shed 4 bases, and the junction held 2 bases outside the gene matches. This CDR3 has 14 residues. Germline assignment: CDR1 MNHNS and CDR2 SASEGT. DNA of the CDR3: TGTGCCAGCACGACTAGCGGGAGTTACAATGAGCAGTTCTTC. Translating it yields CASTTSGSYNEQFF.

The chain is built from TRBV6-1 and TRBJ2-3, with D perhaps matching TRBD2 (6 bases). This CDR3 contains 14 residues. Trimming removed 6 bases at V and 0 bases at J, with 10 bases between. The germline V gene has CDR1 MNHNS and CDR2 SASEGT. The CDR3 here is CASRSGLSTDTQYF. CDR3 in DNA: TGTGCCAGCAGATCGGGACTGAGCACAGATACGCAGTATTTT.

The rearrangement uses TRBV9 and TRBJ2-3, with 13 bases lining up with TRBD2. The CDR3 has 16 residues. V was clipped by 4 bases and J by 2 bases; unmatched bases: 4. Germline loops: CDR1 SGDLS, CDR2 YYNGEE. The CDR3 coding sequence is TGTGCCAGCAGCTCCGGACTAGCGGGAGCCACAGATACGCAGTATTTT. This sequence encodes CASSSGLAGATDTQYF.